This T cell receptor beta chain originates from a study of CD8 T cells in Susac syndrome (dated by TCRdb to about 2019). General notes on the study: Among the sequenced Susac syndrome patients, about 6 had clinically active disease and about 8 were in clinical remission. At the time of blood withdrawal, Susac syndrome patients were either therapy-naive, taking corticosteroids (with some also receiving IVIg), or on IVIg alone. Whether CD8+ T cell activation and differentiation in Susac syndrome was antigen driven was tested using repertoire sequencing.

Peripheral blood CD8+ and CD4+ T cells from healthy donors, Susac syndrome patients and multiple sclerosis patients were profiled using high-throughput TCR beta sequencing. The Susac syndrome patients fulfilled recently defined diagnostic criteria for either definite or probable disease. Bulk CD8+ and CD4+ T cells were purified magnetically by negative isolation, whereas CD8+ TEMRA cells were enriched by FACS. Blood was drawn into EDTA tubes, processed within 24 hours, and PBMCs were isolated by density gradient centrifugation. PBMCs intended for TCR sequencing were cryopreserved in liquid nitrogen and were subsequently thawed in a 37 degrees C water bath. A purity of at least 90% was achieved for sorted or isolated CD4+, CD8+ and CD8+ TEMRA cells. General conclusions and limits of the study: The study acknowledged that relatively few individuals were included in the TCR sequencing and HLA analysis. In the CD4+ T cell repertoire of Susac syndrome patients, clonal expansion was not detected.

Via the germline V gene, CDR1 is SQVTM and CDR2 ANQGSEA. Counted from cysteine to phenylalanine, this CDR3 has 15 amino acids. Just CDR3 DNA is preserved here, 45 bases in frame from base 1. V is reduced by 4 bases and J by 6 bases, leaving a spacing of 18 bases between them. RNA was extracted using the RNeasy kit, and roughly 0.5 to 1 ug of the RNA was reverse transcribed with random hexamers. The immunoSEQ multiplex PCR assay, covering 54 Vbeta and 13 Jbeta segments, was used to amplify TCR beta CDR3 regions. Bias from PCR amplification was corrected by using a synthetic template baseline for primer optimization and for computational correction. For the original study's pipeline: Only productive sequences were kept, with reads annotated to V, D and J genes according to IMGT and analyzed in immunoSEQ Analyzer. Clonality was computed as one minus Shannon entropy normalized by log2 of the number of productive unique sequences. For each patient and control, public and private clones were evaluated within the 100 most prevalent clones. A clone was defined as Susac-specific if it was absent from the healthy and MS cohorts, from 1052 published viral clones and from other ImmuneACCESS disease sequences. In-frame beta chains were kept once TCRdb had trimmed the public reads at Q25 with fastp and called clones with MiXCR. Each CDR3 protein gets just one entry, which takes the most common genes and DNA from the rows behind it. TCRdb assigned the V and J calls; the authors' analysis was not used. The sample yields hundreds of thousands of distinct CDR3 sequences; about 94% were counted once. The leading ten clones occupy roughly 0.14% of the sample.

This clonotype was detected only once. Its antigen is still unknown. No much larger clonotype is one base removed from it; base qualities were not supplied. One read offers little support. The V and J segments used are TRBV29-1 and TRBJ2-2; a tentative D call is TRBD1 (6 bases match). The sequenced material came from CD4+ T cells from PBMCs. The source of this sequence is a human donor with Susac syndrome. The CDR3: CSVVIQGNRSGELFF. The bases are TGCAGCGTTGTTATACAGGGAAATAGGTCCGGGGAGCTGTTTTTT.